This passage covers 10 T cell receptor beta chains from one sample sequenced in a study of sequential checkpoint blockade in melanoma. Treatment noted: randomized to nivolumab then ipilimumab (arm A) or the reverse (arm B). Profiled with immunoSEQ multiplex PCR; TCRdb holds only in-frame clones, not every one. The repertoire holds 2,500 to 3,000 clones, approximately 22% seen once, with about 20% in the top ten. The sequenced sample was tumor tissue (inferred from file names), obtained from a patient given nivolumab and ipilimumab in sequence. The receptors shown here come from a human donor with melanoma.

This clone was recorded at least ten times. The chain links TRBV11-3 to TRBJ2-5; TRBD2 matches at 12 bases. The junction had 7 bases not matched to a gene; V was cut back by 6 bases and J by 5 bases. CDR3 size: 15 residues. Germline values: CDR1 SGHNT, CDR2 YENEEA. CDR3 in DNA: TGTGCCAGCAGTTTACTAGCGGGAGGAGAGGAGACCCAGTACTTC. Translation gives CASSLLAGGEETQYF. Filled out from reference TRBV11-3 and TRBJ2-5, the complete variable domain reads EAGVVQSPRYKIIEKKQPVAFWCNPISGHNTLYWYLQNLGQGPELLIRYENEEAVDDSQLPKDRFSAERLKGVDSTLKIQPAELGDSAVYLCASSLLAGGEETQYFGPGTRLLVL.

For the CDR3, the DNA is TGTGCCAGTAGTAGGGGGTGGGGTGAGCCCCAGCATTTT. Its translation is CASSRGWGEPQHF. This rearrangement joins TRBV19 to TRBJ1-5; possibly TRBD1 for D (5 bases). The CDR3 loop spans 13 amino acids. From germline, CDR1 is LNHDA and CDR2 SQIVND (reference sequence). V dropped 4 bases and J dropped 8 bases, with 12 bases sitting between them.

This clone is categorized as medium-sized (0.01 to 0.1%). The rearrangement uses TRBV9 and TRBJ1-2, with TRBD1 matching over 7 bases. The CDR3 consists of 13 residues. Germline CDR1 SGDLS, CDR2 YYNGEE. With 2 bases clipped from V and 6 bases from J, the junction kept 4 bases outside the gene matches. The CDR3 spells CASSVGQRDGYTF. CDR3 nucleotide sequence: TGTGCCAGCAGCGTGGGACAGCGAGATGGCTACACCTTC.

Judged by abundance, this clone is medium-sized. The rearrangement uses TRBV11-3 and TRBJ1-2; D ambiguous. Trimming left V 1 base short and J 3 bases short, with 12 bases between. The CDR3 is made up of 15 amino acids. Germline-derived CDR1 and CDR2 are SGHNT and YENEEA. This CDR3 is CASSLGPRPDYGYTF. In DNA, the CDR3 is TGTGCCAGCAGCTTAGGCCCCAGGCCTGACTATGGCTACACCTTC.

The genes are TRBV5-1 and TRBJ2-1, with D perhaps matching TRBD1 or TRBD2 (6 bases each). Trimming removed 4 bases from V and 3 bases from J, with 14 bases in between. The CDR3 loop spans 15 amino acids. The germline V gene encodes CDR1 SGHRS and CDR2 YFSETQ. For the CDR3, the DNA is TGCGCCAGCAGCCATACAGGGACTGACTACAATGAGCAGTTCTTC. Amino acid sequence: CASSHTGTDYNEQFF.

This clone appeared a few times. The chain is built from TRBV5-1 and TRBJ2-1; 7 nucleotides match TRBD1. The V gene end was trimmed by 4 bases and the J gene end by 3 bases; junction bases not matched to a gene: 10. The CDR3 consists of 16 residues. From germline, CDR1 is SGHRS and CDR2 YFSETQ. The CDR3 DNA is TGCGCCAGCAGCCCACCCCGGGACAGTCACTACAATGAGCAGTTCTTC. Protein product: CASSPPRDSHYNEQFF.

This clone was detected ten times or more. The chain is built from TRBV11-3 and TRBJ1-6; possibly TRBD1 for D (6 bases). Germline lookup yields CDR1 SGHNT and CDR2 YENEEA. V lost 5 bases and J lost 7, with 15 bases in between. CDR3 length: 15 amino acids. This CDR3 reads CASSPRTEANSPLHF. As DNA, the CDR3 is TGTGCCAGCAGCCCCCGGACAGAGGCCAATTCACCCCTCCACTTT.

The CDR3 sequence: CASSAGLAGANTGELFF. The CDR3 coding sequence is TGTGCCAGCAGCGCCGGACTAGCGGGAGCGAACACCGGGGAGCTGTTTTTT. The chain links TRBV9 to TRBJ2-2, with 13 bases that match TRBD2. There are 17 residues in the CDR3. Germline V lookup: CDR1 SGDLS, CDR2 YYNGEE. The V segment lost 3 bases and the J segment 0 bases; nucleotides outside the gene matches: 2. Looking up the rest from reference TRBV9 and TRBJ2-2 gives the full variable domain: DSGVTQTPKHLITATGQRVTLRCSPRSGDLSVYWYQQSLDQGLQFLIQYYNGEERAKGNILERFSAQQFPDLHSELNLSSLELGDSALYFCASSAGLAGANTGELFFGEGSRLTVL.

By sample share, this clone is medium-sized. The CDR3 coding sequence is TGTGCCAGCAGCTTGGTGCCGGGACTAGCGGGCACAGATACGCAGTATTTT. Its translation: CASSLVPGLAGTDTQYF. The chain links TRBV11-3 to TRBJ2-3, with TRBD2 matching over 11 bases. V dropped 3 bases and J dropped 1; count of bases not matched to a gene: 6. CDR3 length equals 17 residues. The germline V gene encodes CDR1 SGHNT and CDR2 YENEEA.

This clone showed up just a few times. Other DNA sequences in this sample translate to the same CDR3. This rearrangement joins TRBV5-1 to TRBJ1-1; D is possibly TRBD1 (5 bases). This CDR3 has 14 residues. Deletions cut 0 bases from V and 3 bases from J, with 9 bases between. The germline gives CDR1 SGHRS, CDR2 YFSETQ. CDR3 residues: CASSLAGGYTEAFF. Written as DNA, the CDR3 is TGCGCCAGCAGCTTGGCCGGGGGATACACTGAAGCTTTCTTT.